This T cell receptor (beta chain) derives from a study of identical twins. This clonotype was counted only a few times. TCRdb reanalysed the 5' RACE reads using MiXCR and keeps one entry per CDR3 protein. The sample includes 550,000 to 700,000 distinct CDR3 sequences, 21% of them seen just once. Trimming took 0 bases from V and 7 from J, leaving 15 bases between them. The CDR3 length is 15 residues. Germline V gene sequence: CDR1 MNHNS, CDR2 SASEGT. This sample also belongs to another study, concerning T cells expressing NK-cell markers.

The TCR originated in a woman aged 18-29 years in good health. The sequenced sample consisted of PBMCs. The J gene is TRBJ1-2, the V gene TRBV6-1, with D tentatively TRBD1 (5 bases). The CDR3 DNA reads TGTGCCAGCAGTGAAGCAAGCACCAGGGTTGGTGGCTACACCTTC. Its translation: CASSEASTRVGGYTF.